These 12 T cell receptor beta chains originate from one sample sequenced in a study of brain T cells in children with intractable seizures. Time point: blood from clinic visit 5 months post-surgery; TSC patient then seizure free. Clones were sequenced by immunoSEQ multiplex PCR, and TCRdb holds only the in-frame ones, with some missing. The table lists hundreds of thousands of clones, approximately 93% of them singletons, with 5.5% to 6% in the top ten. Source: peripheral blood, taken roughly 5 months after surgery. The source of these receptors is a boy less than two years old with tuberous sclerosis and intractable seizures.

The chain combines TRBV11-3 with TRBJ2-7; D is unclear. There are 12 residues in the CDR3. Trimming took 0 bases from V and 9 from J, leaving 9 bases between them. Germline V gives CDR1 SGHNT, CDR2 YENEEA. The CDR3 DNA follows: TGTGCCAGCAGCTTAGAACCCCGTGGGCAGTACTTC. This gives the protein CASSLEPRGQYF. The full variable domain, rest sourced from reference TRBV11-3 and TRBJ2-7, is EAGVVQSPRYKIIEKKQPVAFWCNPISGHNTLYWYLQNLGQGPELLIRYENEEAVDDSQLPKDRFSAERLKGVDSTLKIQPAELGDSAVYLCASSLEPRGQYFGPGTRLTVT.

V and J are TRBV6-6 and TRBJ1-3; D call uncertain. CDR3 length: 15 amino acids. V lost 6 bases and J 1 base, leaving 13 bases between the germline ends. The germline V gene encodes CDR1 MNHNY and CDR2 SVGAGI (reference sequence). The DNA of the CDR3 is TGTGCCAGCAGCGGACGCGACCGGTCTGGAAACACCATATATTTT. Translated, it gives CASSGRDRSGNTIYF.

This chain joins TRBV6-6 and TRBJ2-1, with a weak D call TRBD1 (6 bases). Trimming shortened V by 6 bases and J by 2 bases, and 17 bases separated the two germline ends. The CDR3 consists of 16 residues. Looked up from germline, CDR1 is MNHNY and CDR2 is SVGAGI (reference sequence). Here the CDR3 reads CASRLPTGTPYNEQFF. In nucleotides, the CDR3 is TGTGCCAGCAGACTACCCACAGGGACCCCCTACAATGAGCAGTTCTTC.

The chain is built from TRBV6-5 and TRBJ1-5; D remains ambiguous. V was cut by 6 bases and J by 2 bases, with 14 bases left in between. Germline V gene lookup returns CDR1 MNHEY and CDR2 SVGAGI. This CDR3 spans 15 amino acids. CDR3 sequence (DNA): TGTGCCAGCAGCGCTGTCTTGGGAGGCAATCAGCCCCAGCATTTT. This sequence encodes CASSAVLGGNQPQHF.

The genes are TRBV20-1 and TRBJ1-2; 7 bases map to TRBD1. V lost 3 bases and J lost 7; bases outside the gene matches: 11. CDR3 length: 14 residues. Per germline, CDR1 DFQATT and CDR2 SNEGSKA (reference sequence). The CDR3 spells CSASEGAGRFGYTF. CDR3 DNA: TGCAGTGCTAGTGAGGGGGCAGGTCGATTTGGCTACACCTTC.

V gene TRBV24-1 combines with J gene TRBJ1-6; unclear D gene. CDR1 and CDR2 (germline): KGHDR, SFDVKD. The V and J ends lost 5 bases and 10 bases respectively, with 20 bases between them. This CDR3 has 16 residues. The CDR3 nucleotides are TGTGCCACCAGTGCTGGGAAGCGGGCAGTTGAGTCACCCCTCCACTTT. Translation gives CATSAGKRAVESPLHF.

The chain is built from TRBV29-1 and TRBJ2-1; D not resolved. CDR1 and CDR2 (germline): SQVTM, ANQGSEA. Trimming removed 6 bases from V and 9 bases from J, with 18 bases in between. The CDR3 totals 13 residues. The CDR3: CSVIGWTNGEQFF. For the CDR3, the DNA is TGCAGCGTAATTGGCTGGACGAATGGTGAGCAGTTCTTC.

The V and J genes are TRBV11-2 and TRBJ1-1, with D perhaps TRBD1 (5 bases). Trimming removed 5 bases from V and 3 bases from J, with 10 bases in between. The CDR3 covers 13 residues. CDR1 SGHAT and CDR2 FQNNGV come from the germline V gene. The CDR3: CASSPGGYTEAFF. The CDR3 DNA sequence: TGTGCCAGCAGCCCTGGGGGGTACACTGAAGCTTTCTTT.

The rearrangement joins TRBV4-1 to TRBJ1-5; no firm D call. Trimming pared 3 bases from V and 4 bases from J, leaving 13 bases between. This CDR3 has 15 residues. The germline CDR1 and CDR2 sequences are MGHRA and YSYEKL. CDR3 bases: TGCGCCAGCAGCCAGCCTGGACTGAGAAATCAGCCCCAGCATTTT. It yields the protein CASSQPGLRNQPQHF.

The CDR3, as DNA: TGTGCCAGCAGTGAAACTTACCAGCCACACACAGATACGCAGTATTTT. This translates into CASSETYQPHTDTQYF. The V and J genes are TRBV6-1 and TRBJ2-3; D gene uncertain. The CDR3 consists of 16 residues. Per germline, CDR1 MNHNS and CDR2 SASEGT. Trimming left V 2 bases short and J 2 bases short, with 14 bases between.

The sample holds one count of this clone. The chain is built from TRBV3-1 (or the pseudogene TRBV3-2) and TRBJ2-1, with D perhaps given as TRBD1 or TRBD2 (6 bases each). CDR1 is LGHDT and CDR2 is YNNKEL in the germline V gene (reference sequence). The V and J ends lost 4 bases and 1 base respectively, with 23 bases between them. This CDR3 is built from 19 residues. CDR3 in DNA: TGTGCCAGCAGCCGCCCTCCGGGGGCGGGTGGCTTATCCTACAATGAGCAGTTCTTC. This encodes CASSRPPGAGGLSYNEQFF.

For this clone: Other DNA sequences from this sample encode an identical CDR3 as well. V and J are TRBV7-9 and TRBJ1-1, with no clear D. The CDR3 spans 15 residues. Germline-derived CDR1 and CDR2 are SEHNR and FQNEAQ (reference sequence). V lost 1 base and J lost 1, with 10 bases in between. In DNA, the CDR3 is TGTGCCAGCAGCTTAGAACGTGGAGGGAACACTGAAGCTTTCTTT. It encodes CASSLERGGNTEAFF.